This T cell receptor beta chain is from a study of blood T cell repertoires in COVID-19. Study-wide context: The United States, Italy and Spain were the sources of the acute and convalescent COVID-19 samples.

In the authors' methods: Quantification of nucleated cells was approximated via reference gene primer amplification. TCRdb's copy holds only in-frame clones and misses some; the assay was immunoSEQ multiplex PCR. For V, J and clone size, that table is used; D and trimming come from the DNA. The sample lists more than 150,000 clones, 79% occurring once. The receptor's source is a man in his 60s with active or convalescent COVID-19. Material for sequencing was peripheral blood.

CDR3: CASSVAPGTGTGYTF. CDR3 in DNA: TGTGCCAGCAGCGTAGCCCCCGGGACAGGGACTGGCTACACCTTC. The genes are TRBV9 and TRBJ1-2; 9 bases match TRBD1. The CDR3 is 15 amino acids. Germline V CDR1 and CDR2: SGDLS, YYNGEE. V lost 0 bases, J lost 7 bases, and 7 bases stayed unmatched.